Listed below are T cell receptor beta chains from one sample, sequenced in a study of CD8 T cells in ankylosing spondylitis. Each CDR3 protein gets one entry after TCRdb re-called the 5' RACE reads with MiXCR. The sample records roughly 490,000 distinct CDR3 sequences, about 5% being singletons. Sample: blood, either unsorted or a sorted T cell fraction (not recorded which). These TCRs come from a male donor with ankylosing spondylitis. Each CDR3 is given with its conserved first and last residue. The D gene is left open where the match is weak. Only some rows state a clone size, as once, few, many or a class for expanded clones.

v_gene: TRBV5-1; j_gene: TRBJ2-2; d_gene: NA; abundance: many; CDR3aa: CASRQRDGGELFF; CDR3nt: TGCGCCAGCAGACAGAGGGACGGCGGGGAGCTGTTTTTT
v_gene: TRBV6-5; j_gene: TRBJ2-3; d_gene: NA; abundance: many; CDR3aa: CASSYLSGSSRTDTQYF; CDR3nt: TGTGCCAGCAGTTACCTTTCCGGCTCTAGTCGCACAGATACGCAGTATTTT
v_gene: TRBV6-2/TRBV6-3; j_gene: TRBJ2-1; d_gene: TRBD1; abundance: many; CDR3aa: CASSADHRGYNEQFF; CDR3nt: TGTGCCAGCAGTGCTGACCACAGGGGATACAATGAGCAGTTCTTC
v_gene: TRBV29-1; j_gene: TRBJ2-1; d_gene: NA; abundance: many; CDR3aa: CSVEDGGHYNEQFF; CDR3nt: TGCAGCGTTGAAGATGGGGGACACTACAATGAGCAGTTCTTC
v_gene: TRBV19; j_gene: TRBJ1-2; d_gene: NA; abundance: many; CDR3aa: CASTPTFGGNYGYTF; CDR3nt: TGTGCCAGTACTCCAACGTTCGGGGGTAACTATGGCTACACCTTC
v_gene: TRBV27; j_gene: TRBJ2-7; d_gene: NA; abundance: NA; CDR3aa: CASSLGGSASYEQYF; CDR3nt: TGTGCCAGCAGTTTAGGGGGTAGCGCAAGTTACGAGCAGTACTTC
v_gene: TRBV7-2; j_gene: TRBJ1-6; d_gene: TRBD1; abundance: many; CDR3aa: CASSLGDRPYNSPLHF; CDR3nt: TGTGCCAGCAGCTTAGGGGACAGGCCCTATAATTCACCCCTCCACTTT
v_gene: TRBV3-1; j_gene: TRBJ2-2; d_gene: NA; abundance: few; CDR3aa: CASSLGAGPNTGELFF; CDR3nt: TGTGCCAGCAGCCTTGGGGCGGGACCAAACACCGGGGAGCTGTTTTTT
v_gene: TRBV5-5; j_gene: TRBJ2-2; d_gene: NA; abundance: many; CDR3aa: CASSLWQGTGELFF; CDR3nt: TGTGCCAGCAGCTTGTGGCAGGGAACCGGGGAGCTGTTTTTT
v_gene: TRBV6-5; j_gene: TRBJ2-1; d_gene: NA; abundance: NA; CDR3aa: CASSYSKGYNNEQFF; CDR3nt: TGTGCCAGCAGTTACTCGAAGGGCTACAACAATGAGCAGTTCTTC
v_gene: TRBV7-9; j_gene: TRBJ1-1; d_gene: NA; abundance: many; CDR3aa: CASSDSFNTEAFF; CDR3nt: TGTGCCAGCAGTGACAGTTTCAACACTGAAGCTTTCTTT
v_gene: TRBV27; j_gene: TRBJ2-7; d_gene: NA; abundance: many; CDR3aa: CASSKKYEQYF; CDR3nt: TGTGCCAGCTCAAAAAAATACGAGCAGTACTTC
v_gene: TRBV20-1; j_gene: TRBJ2-1; d_gene: NA; abundance: many; CDR3aa: CSARDLEDEQFF; CDR3nt: TGCAGTGCTAGAGATCTTGAAGATGAGCAGTTCTTC
v_gene: TRBV10-3; j_gene: TRBJ2-3; d_gene: NA; abundance: many; CDR3aa: CAISTGTDTQYF; CDR3nt: TGTGCCATCTCTACGGGCACAGATACGCAGTATTTT
v_gene: TRBV12-3/TRBV12-4; j_gene: TRBJ2-1; d_gene: NA; abundance: many; CDR3aa: CASSPINPDYNEQFF; CDR3nt: TGTGCCAGCAGTCCTATCAATCCCGATTACAATGAGCAGTTCTTC
v_gene: TRBV7-2; j_gene: TRBJ2-5; d_gene: NA; abundance: few; CDR3aa: CASSPGVFIETQYF; CDR3nt: TGTGCCAGCAGCCCGGGGGTGTTTATAGAGACCCAGTACTTC
v_gene: TRBV5-1; j_gene: TRBJ2-1; d_gene: TRBD2; abundance: many; CDR3aa: CASSYGLAGGGEQFF; CDR3nt: TGCGCCAGCAGTTATGGACTAGCGGGGGGAGGAGAGCAGTTCTTC
v_gene: TRBV20-1; j_gene: TRBJ1-2; d_gene: NA; abundance: many; CDR3aa: CSATTRRNYGYTF; CDR3nt: TGCAGTGCAACGACACGGAGAAACTATGGCTACACCTTC
v_gene: TRBV28; j_gene: TRBJ1-5; d_gene: TRBD1; abundance: many; CDR3aa: CASSFAIRGRNQPQHF; CDR3nt: TGTGCCAGCAGTTTTGCTATCAGGGGGCGAAATCAGCCCCAGCATTTT
v_gene: TRBV19; j_gene: TRBJ2-3; d_gene: TRBD1; abundance: few; CDR3aa: CASSKGQIGDTQYF; CDR3nt: TGTGCCAGTAGTAAGGGACAGATCGGAGATACGCAGTATTTT
v_gene: TRBV7-2; j_gene: TRBJ2-3; d_gene: TRBD2; abundance: many; CDR3aa: CASGRTTDTQYF; CDR3nt: TGTGCTAGCGGGAGAACCACAGATACGCAGTATTTT
v_gene: TRBV18; j_gene: TRBJ1-5; d_gene: TRBD1; abundance: few; CDR3aa: CASSPFKKGANQPQHF; CDR3nt: TGTGCCAGCTCACCCTTTAAAAAGGGGGCTAATCAGCCCCAGCATTTT
v_gene: TRBV20-1; j_gene: TRBJ1-1; d_gene: NA; abundance: many; CDR3aa: CSAEPGTYTEAFF; CDR3nt: TGCAGTGCCGAACCGGGAACATACACTGAAGCTTTCTTT
v_gene: TRBV5-1; j_gene: TRBJ2-7; d_gene: NA; abundance: many; CDR3aa: CASSPDEGLHEQYF; CDR3nt: TGCGCCAGCAGCCCGGACGAGGGGCTCCACGAGCAGTACTTC
v_gene: TRBV7-2; j_gene: TRBJ2-1; d_gene: TRBD2; abundance: many; CDR3aa: CASSLGLAGGTEQFF; CDR3nt: TGTGCCAGCAGCTTAGGGCTAGCGGGGGGAACTGAGCAGTTCTTC
v_gene: TRBV6-1; j_gene: TRBJ2-1; d_gene: NA; abundance: many; CDR3aa: CASTPRARLNNEQFF; CDR3nt: TGTGCCAGCACGCCACGGGCACGACTTAACAATGAGCAGTTCTTC
v_gene: TRBV7-9; j_gene: TRBJ2-7; d_gene: NA; abundance: many; CDR3aa: CASSADRYEQYF; CDR3nt: TGTGCCAGCAGCGCAGACAGATACGAGCAGTACTTC
v_gene: TRBV7-8; j_gene: TRBJ2-1; d_gene: NA; abundance: few; CDR3aa: CASSVQGGHNNEQFF; CDR3nt: TGTGCCAGCAGCGTTCAAGGGGGGCATAACAATGAGCAGTTCTTC
v_gene: TRBV7-2; j_gene: TRBJ2-5; d_gene: NA; abundance: NA; CDR3aa: CASSLEGAQETQYF; CDR3nt: TGTGCCAGCAGCTTAGAAGGGGCCCAAGAGACCCAGTACTTC
v_gene: TRBV5-1; j_gene: TRBJ2-2; d_gene: NA; abundance: many; CDR3aa: CASSNPGGTGELFF; CDR3nt: TGCGCCAGCAGCAACCCCGGGGGCACCGGGGAGCTGTTTTTT
v_gene: TRBV27; j_gene: TRBJ2-1; d_gene: TRBD2; abundance: many; CDR3aa: CASRPAQAGGNEQFF; CDR3nt: TGTGCCAGCAGACCAGCTCAAGCGGGGGGAAATGAGCAGTTCTTC
v_gene: TRBV30; j_gene: TRBJ1-1; d_gene: TRBD1; abundance: NA; CDR3aa: CAWRRNRQGAGEAFF; CDR3nt: TGTGCCTGGAGGAGAAACCGACAGGGGGCTGGTGAAGCTTTCTTT
v_gene: TRBV11-2; j_gene: TRBJ2-1; d_gene: NA; abundance: few; CDR3aa: CASSFFAGGSGGPSNEQFF; CDR3nt: TGTGCCAGCAGCTTTTTCGCAGGGGGCTCGGGAGGGCCCTCCAATGAGCAGTTCTTC
v_gene: TRBV5-6; j_gene: TRBJ1-2; d_gene: NA; abundance: NA; CDR3aa: CASSLFFYGYTF; CDR3nt: TGTGCCAGCAGCTTGTTCTTCTATGGCTACACCTTC
v_gene: TRBV10-3; j_gene: TRBJ2-7; d_gene: NA; abundance: NA; CDR3aa: CAISEMQSAYEQYF; CDR3nt: TGTGCCATCAGTGAGATGCAGTCAGCCTACGAGCAGTACTTC
v_gene: TRBV5-1; j_gene: TRBJ2-7; d_gene: NA; abundance: many; CDR3aa: CASSFQGTSYEQYF; CDR3nt: TGCGCCAGCAGCTTTCAGGGGACCTCCTACGAGCAGTACTTC
v_gene: TRBV18; j_gene: TRBJ2-7; d_gene: NA; abundance: many; CDR3aa: CASSSQGEQYF; CDR3nt: TGTGCCAGCTCTTCTCAGGGGGAGCAGTACTTC
v_gene: TRBV2; j_gene: TRBJ2-1; d_gene: NA; abundance: many; CDR3aa: CASSSDYSSYNEQFF; CDR3nt: TGTGCCAGCAGTTCGGACTACAGCTCCTACAATGAGCAGTTCTTC
v_gene: TRBV28; j_gene: TRBJ2-7; d_gene: TRBD2; abundance: few; CDR3aa: CASSWASGRYEQYF; CDR3nt: TGTGCCAGCAGTTGGGCTAGCGGGAGATACGAGCAGTACTTC